The 29 T cell receptor beta chains listed next were all sequenced from one sample in a study of blood T cell repertoires in COVID-19. Data came from immunoSEQ multiplex PCR; TCRdb stores just in-frame clones and leaves some out. The table includes about 260,000 clones, 75% to 95% detected once. The sequenced sample consisted of peripheral blood. Source of these receptors: a young adult with COVID-19, enrolled during active disease.

A single count supports this clone. The chain combines TRBV6-5 with TRBJ1-2; TRBD1 aligns across 7 bases. Germline CDR1 is MNHEY and CDR2 is SVGAGI. With 8 bases clipped from V and 2 bases from J, the junction kept 5 bases outside the gene matches. CDR3 length equals 13 residues. The CDR3 DNA sequence: TGTGCCAGCGTAGACAGGGTGAACTATGGCTACACCTTC. Translating gives CASVDRVNYGYTF.

A note on this clone: Other DNA sequences in the sample encode the same CDR3. V gene TRBV6-5 combines with J gene TRBJ1-5, with 7 bases lining up with TRBD1. After removal of 9 bases from V and 4 bases from J, the junction contained 12 bases not matched to a gene. CDR1 is MNHEY, CDR2 SVGAGI, per germline. The CDR3 covers 15 residues. This chain's CDR3 is CASSPQGGPNQPQHF. For the CDR3, the DNA is TGTGCCAGTTCCCCCCAGGGGGGCCCTAATCAGCCCCAGCATTTT.

The chain employs TRBV19 and TRBJ2-7; tentative D call: TRBD2 (5 bases). The CDR3 is 14 amino acids. The V end was cut by 3 bases, the J end by 2 bases, with 11 bases between. In germline, CDR1 is LNHDA, CDR2 SQIVND (reference sequence). The DNA for the CDR3 is TGTGCCAGTAGTATGGACTTCGACCCCTACGAGCAGTACTTC. Encoded protein: CASSMDFDPYEQYF.

The V call is TRBV6-1, the J call TRBJ2-7; 7 nucleotides line up with TRBD1. Germline CDR1 and CDR2: MNHNS and SASEGT. This CDR3 spans 15 amino acids. The ends lost 2 bases at V and 4 bases at J; junction bases unmatched: 8. CDR3 in amino acids: CASSERPGGSYEQYF. CDR3 DNA: TGTGCCAGCAGTGAAAGGCCAGGGGGTTCTTACGAGCAGTACTTC.

The chain carries TRBV6-5 and TRBJ1-1; possible D gene TRBD1, 6 bases. The CDR3 is 14 amino acids. V was pared by 6 bases and J by 1 base, with 12 bases between. The germline gives CDR1 MNHEY, CDR2 SVGAGI. In DNA, the CDR3 is TGTGCCAGCAGGTGGACAGCCAAGAACACTGAAGCTTTCTTT. Translating gives CASRWTAKNTEAFF.

The V gene is TRBV12-3 or TRBV12-4, the J gene TRBJ2-3, with no clear D. V was shortened by 3 bases and J by 5 bases, with 9 bases between the two germline ends. This CDR3 spans 13 amino acids. CDR3 DNA sequence: TGTGCCAGCAGTTTCCCCACTCGAGATACGCAGTATTTT. Translating it yields CASSFPTRDTQYF.

J is TRBJ2-3 and V is TRBV5-1, with 7 positions matching TRBD1. The V segment lost 3 bases and the J segment 3 bases; nucleotides outside the gene matches: 10. The CDR3 spans 16 residues. Germline V gene lookup returns CDR1 SGHRS and CDR2 YFSETQ. CDR3: CASSSGQDWRTDTQYF. The CDR3 DNA sequence: TGCGCCAGCAGCTCCGGACAGGACTGGAGAACAGATACGCAGTATTTT.

Here the CDR3 reads CASSQGANTEAFF. The CDR3 region has the DNA TGCGCCAGCAGCCAGGGGGCAAACACTGAAGCTTTCTTT. The chain has TRBV4-1 and TRBJ1-1, with D possibly being TRBD1 (6 bases). The V gene's germline CDR1 is MGHRA and CDR2 YSYEKL. The CDR3 is 13 residues long. V lost 3 bases and J lost 2, with 7 bases in between.

The chain is built from TRBV4-1 and TRBJ2-7, with 14 bases aligning to TRBD2. The CDR3 is 15 residues long. Losses at the gene ends were 4 bases for V and 6 bases for J; bases not matched to a gene: 5. Per germline, CDR1 MGHRA and CDR2 YSYEKL. The CDR3 nucleotides read TGCGCCAGCAGCCTGCGCGGGACTAGCGGGAGCGAGCAGTACTTC. It yields the protein CASSLRGTSGSEQYF.

This chain uses TRBV18 with TRBJ1-2, with 7 bases lining up with TRBD1. V shed 2 bases and J 3 bases; nucleotides not matched to a gene: 3. Germline CDR1 KGHSH, CDR2 LQKENI. The CDR3 has 14 amino acids. The CDR3 is CASSPGQDYYGYTF. Written as DNA, the CDR3 is TGTGCCAGCTCACCAGGACAGGACTACTATGGCTACACCTTC.

The V and J genes are TRBV19 and TRBJ1-2; 8 positions match TRBD1. J was trimmed by 9 bases and V by 1 base; bases with no gene match: 4. CDR3 length: 13 residues. Germline CDR1 is LNHDA and CDR2 is SQIVND (reference sequence). The chain's CDR3 is CASSIATGASYTF. DNA for the CDR3: TGTGCCAGTAGTATAGCGACAGGGGCCAGCTACACCTTC.

The rearrangement joins TRBV4-1 to TRBJ2-1, with 11 nucleotides matching TRBD2. Germline V gives CDR1 MGHRA, CDR2 YSYEKL. Trimming removed 3 bases from V and 15 bases from J; junction bases left unmatched: 10. The CDR3 totals 14 residues. The DNA of the CDR3 is TGCGCCAGCAGCCAGATAGCGGGAGGGCCGAGGAGGTTCTTC. It encodes CASSQIAGGPRRFF.

This clone appeared once. This sequence joins TRBV12-3 or TRBV12-4 and TRBJ1-2, with D perhaps TRBD1 (5 bases). CDR3 size: 13 residues. Trimming removed 5 bases from V and 6 bases from J, with 13 bases in between. This CDR3 is CASSPRGVDGYTF. The DNA of the CDR3 is TGTGCCAGCAGTCCGCGGGGGGTGGATGGCTACACCTTC.

The chain joins TRBV19 to TRBJ2-5; tentative D call: TRBD1 (5 bases). The CDR3 consists of 14 residues. Germline CDR1 reads LNHDA; CDR2 reads SQIVND (reference sequence). Trimming shortened V by 7 bases and J by 5 bases, and 17 bases separated the two germline ends. CDR3 in amino acids: CASKRGSSAETQYF. CDR3 in DNA: TGTGCCAGTAAAAGGGGCTCCTCGGCGGAGACCCAGTACTTC.

V gene TRBV27 combines with J gene TRBJ1-1; 9 bases are a match to TRBD1. The length of the CDR3 is 15 residues. Germline CDR1 and CDR2: MNHEY and SMNVEV (reference sequence). V dropped 3 bases and J dropped 5; count of bases not matched to a gene: 7. The chain's CDR3 is CASSFGTGSWTEAFF. CDR3 sequence (DNA): TGTGCCAGCAGTTTCGGGACAGGGTCGTGGACTGAAGCTTTCTTT.

V gene TRBV5-6 combines with J gene TRBJ1-2, with no clear D. The length of the CDR3 is 15 residues. V was cut by 0 bases and J by 8 bases, with 17 bases left in between. Germline V gene sequence: CDR1 SGHDT, CDR2 YYEEEE. This CDR3 reads CASSLDFGRPGGYTF. The DNA for the CDR3 is TGTGCCAGCAGCTTGGATTTTGGCCGCCCGGGGGGCTACACCTTC.

The chain joins TRBV25-1 to TRBJ2-5, with D tentatively TRBD1 (5 bases). The CDR3 runs 13 residues. Germline V gene lookup returns CDR1 MGHDK and CDR2 SYGVNS. Deletions cut 8 bases from V and 5 bases from J, with 15 bases between. This CDR3 is CASQRVGAETQYF. Written as DNA, the CDR3 is TGTGCCAGCCAGAGAGTAGGGGCGGAGACCCAGTACTTC.

Details on this clone: One end of the junction does not line up with germline, which may come from a read error. J is TRBJ2-7 and V is TRBV27, with 7 bases matching TRBD2. This CDR3 comprises 14 residues. CDR1 and CDR2 (germline): MNHEY, SMNVEV (reference sequence). This chain's CDR3 is CASSLALASRMLHF. The CDR3 DNA reads TGTGCCAGCAGTTTAGCACTAGCGAGTAGGATGTTGCACTTC.

The chain joins TRBV6-5 to TRBJ1-4; 7 bases are shared with TRBD1. The germline CDR1 and CDR2 sequences are MNHEY and SVGAGI. Trimming cost V 6 bases and J 12 bases; bases outside gene matches: 10. There are 13 residues in the CDR3. CDR3 nucleotides: TGTGCCAGCAGACAGGGGCCTGTTCTCGAACTGTTTTTT. It codes for CASRQGPVLELFF.

The rearrangement uses TRBV28 and TRBJ1-1; 7 bases align to TRBD1. This CDR3 has 14 residues. V shed 6 bases and J 4 bases; nucleotides not matched to a gene: 8. Germline assignment: CDR1 MDHEN and CDR2 SYDVKM. The CDR3 region has the DNA TGTGCCAGCAGCCATGGACAGGCCCCCACTGAAGCTTTCTTT. It codes for CASSHGQAPTEAFF.

The rearrangement links TRBV27 to TRBJ2-1; D is possibly TRBD2 (5 bases). V shed 10 bases and J shed 0 bases, with 16 bases lying between them. This CDR3 is built from 15 residues. From germline, CDR1 is MNHEY and CDR2 SMNVEV (reference sequence). This CDR3 reads CATKVEGSSYNEQFF. The CDR3 region has the DNA TGTGCCACCAAAGTTGAGGGCAGCTCCTACAATGAGCAGTTCTTC.

This clone was picked up one time. J is TRBJ1-1 and V is TRBV24-1; 8 bases agree with TRBD1. Per the germline V gene, CDR1 is KGHDR and CDR2 is SFDVKD. The CDR3 has 14 amino acids. V trimming: 3 bases; J trimming: 6 bases; junction bases outside the gene matches: 5. CDR3 coding DNA: TGTGCCACCAGTGATCGACAGGGGAGAGCTGAAGCTTTCTTT. Translated, it gives CATSDRQGRAEAFF.

This chain links TRBV13 with TRBJ1-5; TRBD1 matches 7 bases. With V trimmed by 8 bases and J by 2 bases, 3 bases remained unmatched. Germline CDR1 PRHDT, CDR2 FYEKMQ (reference sequence). The CDR3 sequence is 13 residues long. The CDR3 loop reads CASAQGRNQPQHF. The CDR3 DNA reads TGTGCCAGCGCACAGGGGCGCAATCAGCCCCAGCATTTT.

V is TRBV4-3 and J is TRBJ1-1; 7 positions match TRBD1. The V gene's germline CDR1 is LGHNA and CDR2 YSLEER. V shed 0 bases, J shed 10 bases, and the junction held 5 bases outside the gene matches. The CDR3 covers 13 residues. The CDR3 nucleotides read TGCGCCAGCAGCCAAGATCGACAGGGAGCAGCTTTCTTT. This gives the protein CASSQDRQGAAFF.

The V and J genes are TRBV5-6 and TRBJ2-3, with D hard to call. Trimming stripped 0 bases from V and 2 bases from J, with 7 bases between. Germline CDR1 is SGHDT and CDR2 is YYEEEE. The CDR3 loop spans 14 amino acids. DNA of the CDR3: TGTGCCAGCAGCTTGGCCCCAGTCACAGATACGCAGTATTTT. This encodes CASSLAPVTDTQYF.

CDR3 residues: CASSQRTSGSIHEQYF. The CDR3 DNA follows: TGCGCCAGCAGCCAGAGGACTAGCGGGAGTATCCACGAGCAGTACTTC. This chain joins TRBV4-1 and TRBJ2-7; 13 bases match TRBD2. Unmatched junction bases numbered 7, after V lost 3 bases and J lost 5 bases. The germline V gene encodes CDR1 MGHRA and CDR2 YSYEKL. CDR3 length: 16 residues.

The sample holds a few counts of this clone. The V call is TRBV7-2, the J call TRBJ1-1, with D possibly matching TRBD1 (6 bases). Trimming left V 1 base short and J 0 bases short, with 12 bases between. CDR3 length equals 16 residues. The germline gives CDR1 SGHTA, CDR2 FQGNSA. CDR3 sequence reads: CASSLEAGGVNTEAFF. The CDR3 nucleotides are TGTGCCAGCAGCTTAGAAGCTGGGGGCGTGAACACTGAAGCTTTCTTT.

The rearrangement uses TRBV29-1 and TRBJ2-7; 10 bases map to TRBD2. CDR1 SQVTM and CDR2 ANQGSEA come from the germline V gene. The length of the CDR3 is 15 residues. V dropped 0 bases and J dropped 5; count of bases not matched to a gene: 7. CDR3 bases: TGCAGCGTTGAAGATCGAGCTAGCGGGAGTGACGAGCAGTACTTC. This translates into CSVEDRASGSDEQYF.

J is TRBJ2-1 and V is TRBV6-5, with D possibly being TRBD2 (6 bases). Trimming shortened V by 6 bases and J by 9 bases, and 18 bases separated the two germline ends. The V gene's germline CDR1 is MNHEY and CDR2 SVGAGI. The CDR3 sequence is 14 residues long. CDR3 nucleotide sequence: TGTGCCAGCAGCCTCGGCGGGGTTATGGGTGAGCAGTTCTTC. Residues: CASSLGGVMGEQFF.